The 23 T cell receptor beta chains below all came from one sample that was sequenced in a study of blood T cell repertoires in COVID-19. Some clones are missing from TCRdb's copy, which holds only in-frame ones; the method was immunoSEQ multiplex PCR. The data contain under 300,000 clones, about 83% of them singletons. Sequencing input: peripheral blood. These receptors all come from a man older than 75 with acute or convalescent COVID-19.

The chain is built from TRBV5-1 and TRBJ2-2; 12 bases match TRBD1. This CDR3 is built from 18 residues. Germline V gene sequence: CDR1 SGHRS, CDR2 YFSETQ. V lost 0 bases to trimming and J lost 3 bases; unmatched junction nucleotides: 6. CDR3 sequence reads: CASSLDGTGGRDTGELFF. For the CDR3, the DNA is TGCGCCAGCAGCTTGGATGGGACAGGGGGCAGGGACACCGGGGAGCTGTTTTTT.

This clone has a single count. The chain has TRBV29-1 and TRBJ1-1; no firm D call. The V end lost 8 bases, the J end lost 1 base, and 14 bases lay between the germline ends. The CDR3 contains 13 residues. Looked up from germline, CDR1 is SQVTM and CDR2 is ANQGSEA. CDR3 protein: CSTRTVPNTEAFF. CDR3 nucleotide sequence: TGCAGCACCCGAACTGTCCCGAACACTGAAGCTTTCTTT.

The chain carries TRBV29-1 and TRBJ1-1; D remains ambiguous. The V gene lost 6 bases and the J gene lost 1 base, with 15 bases spanning the gap. Germline CDR1 and CDR2: SQVTM and ANQGSEA. The CDR3 runs 14 residues. The DNA for the CDR3 is TGCAGCGTGGATTTAATGGAGGGGAACACTGAAGCTTTCTTT. Translation: CSVDLMEGNTEAFF.

At least ten counts were recorded for this clone. The chain couples TRBV4-1 to TRBJ2-3; D is possibly TRBD2 (6 bases). Per germline, CDR1 MGHRA and CDR2 YSYEKL. Trimming cost V 1 base and J 3 bases, with 17 bases left between them. This CDR3 has 17 residues. The CDR3 DNA reads TGCGCCAGCAGCCAAGTTGGGGGAGGCCCACAGACAGATACGCAGTATTTT. It yields the protein CASSQVGGGPQTDTQYF.

This clone was found a few times. The chain uses TRBV7-9 and TRBJ1-5, with 8 bases that match TRBD1. CDR1 and CDR2 from the germline V gene are SEHNR and FQNEAQ (reference sequence). Unmatched junction bases numbered 2, after V lost 3 bases and J lost 4 bases. CDR3 length equals 14 residues. The CDR3 sequence is CASSLDRANQPQHF. In DNA form, the CDR3 reads TGTGCCAGCAGCTTGGACAGGGCTAATCAGCCCCAGCATTTT.

This chain joins TRBV10-2 and TRBJ2-3, with D possibly TRBD2 on 6 matching bases. Germline V gene data show CDR1 as WSHSY and CDR2 as SAAADI. V was trimmed by 8 bases and J by 12 bases, leaving 18 bases between them. The CDR3 runs to 12 residues. The CDR3 region has the DNA TGCGCCAGCTGGCGGGACGGGGGTTCCCAGTATTTT. This encodes CASWRDGGSQYF.

About this clone itself: The sample has other DNA sequences that encode this CDR3 too. The genes are TRBV5-1 and TRBJ2-7; D remains ambiguous. Germline V gene sequence: CDR1 SGHRS, CDR2 YFSETQ. Trimming cost V 1 base and J 4 bases, with 6 bases left between them. CDR3 length: 12 residues. This chain's CDR3 is CASSLRGYEQYF. The CDR3 DNA reads TGCGCCAGCAGCTTGAGAGGTTACGAGCAGTACTTC.

DNA for the CDR3: TGTGCCAGCAGACAGCAGGGGGGCCCCTACGAGCAGTACTTC. This sequence encodes CASRQQGGPYEQYF. This sequence joins TRBV3-1 (or the pseudogene TRBV3-2) and TRBJ2-7; possibly TRBD1 for D (7 bases). Between the trimmed V and J ends, which lost 6 bases and 2 bases, there was a span of 14 bases. From germline, CDR1 is LGHDT and CDR2 YNNKEL (reference sequence). The CDR3 loop spans 14 amino acids.

V and J are TRBV3-1 (or the pseudogene TRBV3-2) and TRBJ2-7; TRBD1 might be the D (5 bases). The CDR3 consists of 18 residues. Per the germline V gene, CDR1 is LGHDT and CDR2 is YNNKEL (reference sequence). V was trimmed by 1 base and J by 1 base, leaving 20 bases between them. In DNA form, the CDR3 reads TGTGCCAGCAGCCAAGTTAGGACGCTGACAGCGAATTCCTACGAGCAGTACTTC. Amino acids: CASSQVRTLTANSYEQYF.

The chain has TRBV18 and TRBJ2-5, with TRBD1 matching 7 bases. This CDR3 has 15 residues. Looked up from germline, CDR1 is KGHSH and CDR2 is LQKENI. V dropped 3 bases and J dropped 2; count of bases not matched to a gene: 6. CDR3 sequence: CASSPGQRLQETQYF. For the CDR3, the DNA is TGTGCCAGCTCACCGGGACAGAGATTACAAGAGACCCAGTACTTC. Variable domain in full (rest from reference TRBV18 and TRBJ2-5): NAGVMQNPRHLVRRRGQEARLRCSPMKGHSHVYWYRQLPEEGLKFMVYLQKENIIDESGMPKERFSAEFPKEGPSILRIQQVVRGDSAAYFCASSPGQRLQETQYFGPGTRLLVL.

V is TRBV12-3 or TRBV12-4 and J is TRBJ1-5; D is ambiguous. V shed 6 bases and J shed 9 bases, with 12 bases lying between them. This CDR3 contains 12 residues. The CDR3 coding sequence is TGTGCCAGCAGCTCAGACCCGGGGCCCCAGCATTTT. This sequence encodes CASSSDPGPQHF.

This clone was seen only once. The chain couples TRBV4-1 to TRBJ2-6, with no clear D. Trimming stripped 4 bases from V and 0 bases from J, with 7 bases between. The CDR3 covers 15 residues. Germline lookup yields CDR1 MGHRA and CDR2 YSYEKL. The CDR3 here is CASSPDNSGANVLTF. The CDR3 DNA is TGCGCCAGCAGCCCAGACAACTCTGGGGCCAACGTCCTGACTTTC.

V gene TRBV15 combines with J gene TRBJ2-1; D is perhaps TRBD2 (5 bases). In germline, CDR1 is LNHNV, CDR2 YYDKDF (reference sequence). CDR3 length: 16 residues. Trimming took off 0 bases at V and 5 bases at J, with 14 bases between the two ends. The CDR3 loop is CATSRDEGPNHNEQFF. CDR3 bases: TGTGCCACCAGCAGAGATGAGGGTCCCAACCACAATGAGCAGTTCTTC.

This clone was seen a few times. This sequence joins TRBV30 and TRBJ2-7; possibly TRBD2 for D (5 bases). This CDR3 contains 11 residues. Trimming removed 7 bases at V and 5 bases at J, with 12 bases between. Germline CDR1 reads GTSNPN; CDR2 reads SVGIG (reference sequence). Written as DNA, the CDR3 is TGTGCCTCCAGGCTCGGGGACGAGCAGTACTTC. It encodes CASRLGDEQYF.

The chain couples TRBV5-5 to TRBJ2-1, with D possibly matching TRBD1 (5 bases). The CDR3 consists of 15 residues. Trimming cost V 1 base and J 5 bases, with 13 bases left between them. Germline CDR1 reads SGHKS; CDR2 reads YYEKEE (reference sequence). CDR3 residues: CASSLRGFSHNEQFF. The CDR3 DNA follows: TGTGCCAGCAGCTTGAGGGGCTTCTCGCACAATGAGCAGTTCTTC.

This CDR3 reads CASTEPGEPQHF. Written as DNA, the CDR3 is TGTGCCAGCACAGAGCCAGGGGAGCCCCAGCATTTT. V usage is TRBV10-3 and J usage is TRBJ1-5, with D perhaps matching TRBD1 (6 bases). V was pared by 10 bases and J by 8 bases, with 15 bases between. This CDR3 is 12 amino acids long. CDR1 is ENHRY and CDR2 is SYGVKD in the germline V gene.

CDR3 bases: TGTGCCAGCAGACTCAGCGGGACCTACGAGCAGTACTTC. Residues: CASRLSGTYEQYF. This chain connects TRBV7-9 to TRBJ2-7; 7 nucleotides agree with TRBD2. The germline V gene encodes CDR1 SEHNR and CDR2 FQNEAQ (reference sequence). The CDR3 totals 13 residues. J was trimmed by 2 bases and V by 6 bases; bases with no gene match: 4.

The V gene is TRBV3-1 (or the pseudogene TRBV3-2), the J gene TRBJ2-7; 8 nucleotides align to TRBD1. The germline V gene has CDR1 LGHDT and CDR2 YNNKEL (reference sequence). The ends lost 3 bases at V and 0 bases at J; junction bases unmatched: 7. The CDR3 consists of 16 residues. CDR3 protein: CASSQGQAFFSYEQYF. The CDR3 nucleotides read TGTGCCAGCAGCCAGGGACAGGCCTTTTTCTCCTACGAGCAGTACTTC.

This chain joins TRBV3-1 (or the pseudogene TRBV3-2) and TRBJ2-7; D call uncertain. CDR1 and CDR2 from the germline V gene are LGHDT and YNNKEL (reference sequence). Trimming stripped 2 bases from V and 9 bases from J, with 11 bases between. This CDR3 contains 12 residues. The CDR3 DNA reads TGTGCCAGCAGCCAAATGGGCAGCAGGCAGTACTTC. Amino acid sequence: CASSQMGSRQYF.

V gene TRBV3-1 (or the pseudogene TRBV3-2) combines with J gene TRBJ2-6; 10 nucleotides agree with TRBD2. The CDR3 has 20 amino acids. Trimming at V came to 1 base and at J to 0 bases, leaving 9 bases not matched to a gene. Germline loops: CDR1 LGHDT, CDR2 YNNKEL (reference sequence). In DNA, the CDR3 is TGTGCCAGCAGCCAAGTTGCCACTAGCGGGGCGTCCTCTGGGGCCAACGTCCTGACTTTC. Translation: CASSQVATSGASSGANVLTF.

The chain has TRBV9 and TRBJ2-3; no firm D call. CDR3 length: 16 residues. V lost 4 bases to trimming and J lost 1 base, with 16 bases between them. CDR1 and CDR2 from the germline V gene are SGDLS and YYNGEE. CDR3 nucleotides: TGTGCCAGCAGCCCTCGAGCGTCCCTACGCACAGATACGCAGTATTTT. Protein sequence: CASSPRASLRTDTQYF.

The chain joins TRBV5-4 to TRBJ2-3; 7 nucleotides match TRBD2. Germline values: CDR1 SGHNT, CDR2 YYREEE (reference sequence). The CDR3 totals 15 residues. The V segment lost 4 bases and the J segment 0 bases; nucleotides outside the gene matches: 5. As DNA, the CDR3 is TGTGCCAGCAGCCTTTCAGCGGGGAGCACAGATACGCAGTATTTT. Its protein is CASSLSAGSTDTQYF.

This clone was detected only once. The chain has TRBV3-1 (or the pseudogene TRBV3-2) and TRBJ1-6, with 8 bases aligning to TRBD1. The CDR3 contains 14 residues. Germline lookup yields CDR1 LGHDT and CDR2 YNNKEL (reference sequence). J was trimmed by 9 bases and V by 4 bases; bases with no gene match: 5. CDR3 residues: CASSPQGAISPLHF. In DNA form, the CDR3 reads TGTGCCAGCAGCCCCCAGGGGGCGATTTCACCCCTCCACTTT.